Sequencing of this TCR beta chain was carried out in a study of T cell repertoires in cytomegalovirus infection (dated by TCRdb to the late 2010s). Study-wide context: Donor HLA type was relevant to the analysis, because carriage of CMV infection together with the matching HLA type was indicated by public TCR beta signatures. General study outcomes and caveats: In both this cohort and an independent roughly 330-donor cohort, the cumulative frequency of public TCR beta family members distinguished carriers of CMV infection plus the relevant HLA type. The ex vivo response was dominated by HLA-C-restricted CMV-specific TCR beta clonotypes, which also provided the single most frequent clonotype in two of eight donors.

Sequencing used an Illumina HiSeq 1500. TCRdb trimmed the raw reads at Q25, called clones with MiXCR and kept productive beta chains. All rows with the same CDR3 protein become a single entry with the most common DNA and genes. The sample records a few hundred thousand distinct CDR3 sequences, around 27% of which are singletons. 13% of the sample is in the top ten clones. Many counts were recorded for this clonotype. Its antigen is currently not known. Per-base qualities were not stored, and no clone one base away is much larger. The CDR3 sequence holds 15 residues, the cysteine and phenylalanine included. Of all the DNA, just the CDR3 is kept, 45 bases in frame from base 1. V trim: 6 bases; J trim: 5 bases; unmatched bases: 10.

The receptor comes from a human donor in good health (CMV status not recorded). Some clones in this sample may be carry-over from other donors' samples. Sequencing was carried out using PBMCs. The V and J segments used are TRBV12-3 or TRBV12-4 and TRBJ1-2; 9 bases in between match TRBD1. CDR3 region: CASSNTRGQGYGYTF. In nucleotides, the sequence is TGTGCCAGCAGCAACACTCGGGGACAGGGATATGGCTACACCTTC.